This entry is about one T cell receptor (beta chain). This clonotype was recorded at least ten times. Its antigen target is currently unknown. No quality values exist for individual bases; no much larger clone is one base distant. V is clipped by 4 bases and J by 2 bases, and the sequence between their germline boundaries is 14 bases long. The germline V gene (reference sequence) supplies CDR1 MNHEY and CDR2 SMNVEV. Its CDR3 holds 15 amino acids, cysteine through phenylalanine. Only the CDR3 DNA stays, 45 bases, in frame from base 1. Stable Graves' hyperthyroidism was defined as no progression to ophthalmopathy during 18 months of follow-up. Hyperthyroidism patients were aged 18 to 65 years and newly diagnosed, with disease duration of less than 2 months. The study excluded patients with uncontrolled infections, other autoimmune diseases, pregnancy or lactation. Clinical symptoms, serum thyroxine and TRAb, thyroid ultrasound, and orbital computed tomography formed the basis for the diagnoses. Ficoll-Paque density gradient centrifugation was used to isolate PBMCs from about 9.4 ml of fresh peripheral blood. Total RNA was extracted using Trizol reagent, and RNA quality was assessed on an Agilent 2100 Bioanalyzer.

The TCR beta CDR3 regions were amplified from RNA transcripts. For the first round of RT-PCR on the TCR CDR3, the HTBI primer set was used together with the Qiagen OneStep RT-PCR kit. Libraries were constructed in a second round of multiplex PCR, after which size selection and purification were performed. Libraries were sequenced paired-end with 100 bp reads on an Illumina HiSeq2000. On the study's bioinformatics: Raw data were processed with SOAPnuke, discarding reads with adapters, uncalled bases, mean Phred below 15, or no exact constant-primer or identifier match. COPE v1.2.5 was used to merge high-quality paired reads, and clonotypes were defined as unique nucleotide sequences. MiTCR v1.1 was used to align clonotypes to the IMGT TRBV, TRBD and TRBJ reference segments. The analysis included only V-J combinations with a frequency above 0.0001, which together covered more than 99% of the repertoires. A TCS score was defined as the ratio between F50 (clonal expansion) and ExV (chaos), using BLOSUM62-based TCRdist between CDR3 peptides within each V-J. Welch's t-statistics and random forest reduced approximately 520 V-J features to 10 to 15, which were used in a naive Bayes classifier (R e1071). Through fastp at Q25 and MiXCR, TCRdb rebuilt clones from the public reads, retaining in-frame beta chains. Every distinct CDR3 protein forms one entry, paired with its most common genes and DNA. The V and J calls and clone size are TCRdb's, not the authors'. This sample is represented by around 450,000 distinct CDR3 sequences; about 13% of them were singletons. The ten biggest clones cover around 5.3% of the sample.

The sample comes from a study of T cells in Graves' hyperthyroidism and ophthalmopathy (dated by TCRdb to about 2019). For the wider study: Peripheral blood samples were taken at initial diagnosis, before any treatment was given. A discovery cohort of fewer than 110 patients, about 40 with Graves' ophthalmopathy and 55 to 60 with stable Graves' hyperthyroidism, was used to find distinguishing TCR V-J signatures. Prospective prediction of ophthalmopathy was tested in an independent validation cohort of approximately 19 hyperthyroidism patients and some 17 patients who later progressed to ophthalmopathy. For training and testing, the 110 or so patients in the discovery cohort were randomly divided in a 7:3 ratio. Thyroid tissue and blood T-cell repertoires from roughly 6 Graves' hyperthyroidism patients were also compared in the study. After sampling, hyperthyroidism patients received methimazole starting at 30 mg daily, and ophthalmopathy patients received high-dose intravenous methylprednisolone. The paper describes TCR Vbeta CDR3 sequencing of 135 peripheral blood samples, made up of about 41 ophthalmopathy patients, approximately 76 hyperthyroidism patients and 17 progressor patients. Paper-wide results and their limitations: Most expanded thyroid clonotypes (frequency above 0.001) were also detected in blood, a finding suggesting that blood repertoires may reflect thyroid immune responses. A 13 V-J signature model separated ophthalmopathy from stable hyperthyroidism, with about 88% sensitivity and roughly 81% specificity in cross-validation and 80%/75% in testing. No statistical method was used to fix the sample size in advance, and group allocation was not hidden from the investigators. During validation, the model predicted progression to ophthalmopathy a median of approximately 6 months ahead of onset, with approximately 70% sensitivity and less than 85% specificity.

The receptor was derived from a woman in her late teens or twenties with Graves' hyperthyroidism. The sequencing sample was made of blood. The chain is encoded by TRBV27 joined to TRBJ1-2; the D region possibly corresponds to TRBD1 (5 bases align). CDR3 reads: CASSSLYGANYGYTF. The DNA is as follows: TGTGCCAGCAGTTCACTCTACGGGGCAAACTATGGCTACACCTTC.